This T cell receptor beta chain was recovered during a study of blood T cell repertoires in COVID-19. About the study: Acute-phase and convalescent COVID-19 samples originated in the United States, Italy and Spain.

Participants' reported clinical history set cohort assignment. All recovered Cohort 3 donors got two negative PCRs, got clearance, or saw symptom resolution. The V end was cut by 0 bases, the J end by 10 bases, with 10 bases between. Germline lookup yields CDR1 SGHTA and CDR2 FQGNSA. The CDR3 contains 13 residues. TCRdb keeps only in-frame clones here, not all; method: immunoSEQ multiplex PCR. The sample contains 310,000 or so clones, about 91% of which appear only once. Sequenced sample: PBMCs or T cells enriched from blood (not recorded which). The chain couples TRBV7-2 to TRBJ2-1, with D perhaps TRBD2 (5 bases). This sequence was found in a woman aged 18-29 years who had recovered from COVID-19. The CDR3 sequence is CASSLAWRREQFF. The CDR3, as DNA: TGTGCCAGCAGCTTAGCGTGGAGGAGGGAGCAGTTCTTC.